This T cell receptor beta chain was identified in a study of blood T cells in healthy people across ages. There are a few counts of this clonotype. Alongside a J-beta primer mix, a sample-barcoded 5' primer served in a second PCR lasting about 6 to 12 cycles. A template-switch adaptor that had 12 random nucleotides put a tag on each cDNA molecule. TCRdb reanalysed the 5' RACE reads using MiXCR and keeps one entry per CDR3 protein. The table records around 1.5 million distinct CDR3 sequences, almost 60% of them present only once. Healthy individuals of Caucasian origin from Russia, aged roughly 6 to 100, served as donors. Each sample yielded at least 6 micrograms of PBMC total RNA. With 9 bases removed from V and 0 bases from J, the gap between germline ends came to 10 bases. CDR1 is MNHEY and CDR2 is SVGAGI in the germline V gene. The CDR3 runs to 13 residues.

The chain employs TRBV6-5 and TRBJ2-3; weak D call: TRBD1 (6 bases). Sequenced sample: blood. This receptor was obtained from a man aged 18 to 29 in good health. In DNA, the CDR3 is TGTGCCAGTGGACAGACTAGCACAGATACGCAGTATTTT. It encodes CASGQTSTDTQYF.